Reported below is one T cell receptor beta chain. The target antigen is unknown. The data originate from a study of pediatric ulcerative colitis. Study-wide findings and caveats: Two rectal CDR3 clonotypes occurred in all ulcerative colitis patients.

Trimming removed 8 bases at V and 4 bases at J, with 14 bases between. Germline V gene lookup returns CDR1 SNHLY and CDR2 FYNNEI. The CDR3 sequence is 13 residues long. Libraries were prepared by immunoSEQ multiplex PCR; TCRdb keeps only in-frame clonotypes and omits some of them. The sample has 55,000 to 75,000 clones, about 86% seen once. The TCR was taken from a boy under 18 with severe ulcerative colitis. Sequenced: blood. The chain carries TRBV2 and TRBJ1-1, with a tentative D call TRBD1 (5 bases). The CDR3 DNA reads TGTGCCAGCGCTGTCAGGGAGGGCACTGAAGCTTTCTTT. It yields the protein CASAVREGTEAFF.